This T cell receptor beta chain was observed in a study of cytomegalovirus exposure and HLA in healthy donors. Germline V gene sequence: CDR1 MNHNY, CDR2 SVGAGI (reference sequence). CDR3 length equals 14 residues. V lost 0 bases, J lost 1 base, and 6 bases lay in between. This clone was found a few times. It was with 60 Vbeta and 13 Jbeta primers that the PCR ran. The table came from immunoSEQ multiplex PCR; TCRdb's copy has only in-frame clones and leaves some out. The repertoire includes 95,000 to 150,000 clones, approximately 66% of them detected once, and 6.5% to 9.5% sits in the top ten. This chain uses TRBV6-6 with TRBJ1-1, with a possible D match to TRBD1 (6 bases). This receptor was identified in a woman aged 40 to 55 in good health and CMV-seropositive. The sample taken for sequencing was PBMCs. As DNA, the CDR3 is TGTGCCAGCAGTTACTCAGGGGGGAACACTGAAGCTTTCTTT. This gives the protein CASSYSGGNTEAFF.